This is a list of T cell receptor beta chains from one sample in a study of response to subunit inactivated influenza vaccine. TCRdb redid the calling of the RT-PCR reads with MiXCR, one entry per CDR3 protein. The sample has hundreds of thousands of distinct CDR3 sequences; approximately 7.1% are singletons. The specimen was PBMCs from blood, collected less than 25 months after vaccination. These receptors originate from a man aged 45 to 70 who received an inactivated influenza vaccine. The CDR3 runs from the conserved cysteine through the conserved F or W. The order of the fields is D gene, V gene, clone size, J gene, CDR3 DNA, CDR3 protein. A D gene is named only where the DNA matches it firmly. Not all rows give a size; the values are once, few, many and, for expanded clones, a class.

-	TRBV5-6	few	TRBJ1-1	TGTGCCAGCAGCCCGGCCCCCGAGGGGCTCGCTGAAGCTTTCTTT	CASSPAPEGLAEAFF
-	TRBV10-3	few	TRBJ1-3	TGTGCCATCAGGACATTTATAGGGGACACTGGAAACACCATATATTTT	CAIRTFIGDTGNTIYF
TRBD2	TRBV9	many	TRBJ2-1	TGTGCCAGCAGCGTAGGGACTAGCGGGGGGAATAGCAATGAGCAGTTCTTC	CASSVGTSGGNSNEQFF
-	TRBV12-3/TRBV12-4	-	TRBJ2-2	TGTGCCAGCACCGCGGAGATACTGAACACCGGGGAGCTGTTTTTT	CASTAEILNTGELFF
TRBD2	TRBV7-2	many	TRBJ2-5	TGTGCCAGCAGCTTCAGCGGGGGTGGAGAGACCCAGTACTTC	CASSFSGGGETQYF
TRBD1	TRBV18	few	TRBJ2-1	TGTGCCAGCTCACCACCGCGGGACAGGGTCTACAATGAGCAGTTCTTC	CASSPPRDRVYNEQFF
TRBD2	TRBV4-2	few	TRBJ2-1	TGTGCCAGCAGCCAAAGGTCAGGACTAGCGGGAGTGCAAGAGCAGTTCTTC	CASSQRSGLAGVQEQFF
TRBD2	TRBV4-3	-	TRBJ2-3	TGCGCCAGCCGCCAAGATTCGGGAGGGACAGATACGCAGTATTTT	CASRQDSGGTDTQYF
-	TRBV3-1	-	TRBJ2-1	TGTGCCAGCAGCCAAGATCCGGGTAGCAGGGGGTTCTTC	CASSQDPGSRGFF
TRBD1	TRBV28	-	TRBJ2-1	TGTGCCAGCAGGGAAACAGGGGACTCCTACAATGAGCAGTTCTTC	CASRETGDSYNEQFF
TRBD2	TRBV15	many	TRBJ2-4	TGTGCCACCAGCCCTTTACCGGGACTAGCGGGGGGGCAGGCCAAAAACATTCAGTACTTC	CATSPLPGLAGGQAKNIQYF
TRBD1	TRBV11-2	many	TRBJ2-7	TGTGCCAGCAGCCGGGTAGGGGGCACCTACGAGCAGTACTTC	CASSRVGGTYEQYF
TRBD1	TRBV6-4	-	TRBJ2-3	TGTGCCAGCAGTGTTACAGGGGGGAGCACAGATACGCAGTATTTT	CASSVTGGSTDTQYF
TRBD2	TRBV6-2/TRBV6-3	few	TRBJ2-7	TGTGCCAGCAAACTAGCGGGAGGGATCTACGAGCAGTACTTC	CASKLAGGIYEQYF
-	TRBV28	few	TRBJ2-3	TGTGCCAGCAGTTTAATTGCGGGAACCACACGGGGGACGCAGTATTTT	CASSLIAGTTRGTQYF
TRBD2	TRBV12-3/TRBV12-4	many	TRBJ2-7	TGTGCCAGCAGTTTTCTAGCGGGTTCCTACGAGCAGTACTTC	CASSFLAGSYEQYF
TRBD2	TRBV5-1	-	TRBJ2-2	TGCGCCAGCATGGAACTAGCGGGGGGTACCGGGGAGCTGTTTTTT	CASMELAGGTGELFF
-	TRBV10-3	few	TRBJ2-1	TGTGCCATCAGCCGAGTGGGGGCTGAGCAGTTCTTC	CAISRVGAEQFF
-	TRBV20-1	-	TRBJ1-4	TGCAGTGCTCCAGGGAGGACAACTAATGAAAAACTGTTTTTT	CSAPGRTTNEKLFF
TRBD1	TRBV6-1	few	TRBJ1-4	TGTGCCAGCAGTCAATCGGGACAGGGTTATGAAAAACTGTTTTTT	CASSQSGQGYEKLFF
-	TRBV5-5	-	TRBJ1-5	TGTGCCAGCAGCTACGCCCAGGGCGGGCAGCCCCAGCATTTT	CASSYAQGGQPQHF
-	TRBV9	few	TRBJ2-3	TGTGCCAGCAGCGTAGCTACAGGAGTTAAGAGGGCCACAGATACGCAGTATTTT	CASSVATGVKRATDTQYF
-	TRBV7-9	-	TRBJ2-3	TGTGCCAGCAGCGCATCTAGGGATACGCAGTATTTT	CASSASRDTQYF
TRBD1	TRBV29-1	-	TRBJ2-1	TGCAGCGTTGACGTGACAGGGGGTGGGCAGTTCTTC	CSVDVTGGGQFF
-	TRBV10-3	few	TRBJ2-5	TGTGCCGTTGGTAGGGGAGGAGGGGAGACCCAGTACTTC	CAVGRGGGETQYF
TRBD2	TRBV20-1	few	TRBJ2-7	TGCAGTGCTAGCGGGGTCCTAGCGGCCTCCTACGAGCAGTACTTC	CSASGVLAASYEQYF
TRBD1	TRBV20-1	few	TRBJ2-7	TGCAGTGCTAGGCGGGACAGGGGATCTTCCGAGCAGTACTTC	CSARRDRGSSEQYF
-	TRBV5-1	-	TRBJ1-4	TGCGCCAGCAGCCTGGCCGAACCTAATGAAAAACTGTTTTTT	CASSLAEPNEKLFF
TRBD1	TRBV6-2/TRBV6-3	-	TRBJ2-1	TGTGCCAGCAGCCCCTCCGGGACAGGGGGCCGAGCATTCTTC	CASSPSGTGGRAFF